This TCR beta chain was recorded in a study of STAT3 mutations in large granular lymphocyte leukemia. Study-level information: Roughly half the longitudinally sequenced T-LGLL patients had canonical STAT3 mutations. Immunosuppressive therapy was given to more than half of T-LGLL patients. Broader study findings: In several patients, dominant TCR clone burden exceeded STAT3 mutant burden, suggesting STAT3 mutation arose secondarily. Sampling intervals varied between patients and samples. In T-cell large granular lymphocyte leukemia, about half of patients showed multiple immunodominant subclonotypes.

The junction had 13 bases not matched to a gene; V was cut back by 4 bases and J by 8 bases. The germline gives CDR1 SGHDN, CDR2 FVKESK. CDR3 length equals 18 residues. Measured with immunoSEQ multiplex PCR; TCRdb has only the in-frame clones, and not every one. There are about 16,000 clones in the sample; just under 85% occur only once, and 8.6% lies in the top ten. Concerning this clone itself: What it binds is not known.

This clonotype originated in a man aged 50 to 60 with T-cell large granular lymphocyte leukemia. Some clones in this sample may be carry-over from other donors' samples. Specimen: peripheral blood mononuclear cells. V usage is TRBV14 and J usage is TRBJ2-1; 14 nucleotides match TRBD2. CDR3 loop: CASSLRTSGRWGMDEQFF. In nucleotides, the CDR3 is TGTGCCAGCAGCCTAAGGACTAGCGGGAGGTGGGGTATGGATGAGCAGTTCTTC.